This TCR beta chain was found in a study of blood T cell repertoires in COVID-19. Across the study: Samples came from the United States, Italy and Spain, spanning acute and convalescent COVID-19. T cells, B-cell-depleted T cells, or PBMCs supplied cDNA or gDNA.

In the original analysis: Reference gene primer amplification gave estimated nucleated cell counts. Profiling relied on immunoSEQ multiplex PCR, and the TCRdb table lists in-frame clones only, not all of them. V and J calls and clone size follow that table, whereas D and trimming were derived from the DNA. In the table there are around 200,000 clones, roughly 80% of which are singletons. Germline trimming cut 2 bases from V and 2 bases from J; bases unmatched to any gene: 4. The germline CDR1 and CDR2 sequences are MNHEY and SVGEGT. The CDR3 totals 16 residues. The chain uses TRBV6-2 or TRBV6-3 and TRBJ2-1; 9 bases agree with TRBD2. Material for sequencing was peripheral blood. The sequence derives from a woman of 80 years or more with acute or convalescent COVID-19. CDR3 coding DNA: TGTGCCAGCAGTTACCTAACTAGCGGGCCCTACAATGAGCAGTTCTTC. This translates into CASSYLTSGPYNEQFF.